The sequence of this T cell receptor (beta chain) was determined in a study of T cell responses to AZD1222 COVID-19 vaccine (dated by TCRdb to the early 2020s). Some background on the complete study: A total of under 250 trial participants underwent TCR sequencing, of whom about 210 had received two doses of AZD1222 and 26 had received two doses of the MenACWY control vaccine. Enrollment into the trials was organized by age into subgroups of 18-55, 56-69 and 70-plus years, and those subgroups contained about 160, 30 and 59 TCR-sequenced participants, respectively. Findings and caveats that apply to the study as a whole: Most participants were white British and females outnumbered males, and the authors suggested that clonal diversity may have been underestimated. Reportedly, almost half of the unique spike-specific TCRs recognized epitopes lying outside the regions that are mutated in the B.1.351 and B.1.1.7 variants. Spike-specific TCR breadth and depth rose significantly after two AZD1222 doses compared with day 0 and with MenACWY recipients. The whole spike protein was spanned by vaccine-associated CD4 TCRs, and dominant responses were seen in regions 160-218 and 743-854. The 56-69-year group was small, and its depth increase did not reach significance, likely because of low power. Because no samples from the day 14 peak response were available, repertoires could be characterized only after the peak T cell response. Conclusions about previously exposed vaccinees are limited because only a handful of AZD1222 recipients were SARS-CoV-2 seropositive at baseline.

Concerning this clone itself: Its antigen remains unidentified. Per-nucleotide qualities are absent, and no much larger clonotype sits a single base away.

The CDR3 runs 15 residues from the cysteine to the phenylalanine. Of all the DNA, just the CDR3 is kept, 45 bases in frame from base 1. In the germline V gene, CDR1 corresponds to SGHVS and CDR2 to FNYEAQ. Trimmed from V: 6 bases; trimmed from J: 5 bases; junction bases lacking a gene match: 12. The CDR3 regions of human TCRbeta chains were analyzed by immunosequencing. On the study's bioinformatics: Repertoire TCRs were matched against a reference library of SARS-CoV-2-specific TCRs generated with the MIRA antigen-specificity platform. Breadth meant the fraction of unique TCRs that were SARS-CoV-2-associated, whereas depth meant the fraction of total T cells that were SARS-CoV-2-associated. Each spike-specific TCR was assigned to its reactive spike region and to a CD4 or CD8 class using the MIRA data. Log10-transformed breadth and depth values were compared by one-way ANOVA with Sidak's multiple comparisons tests. This is the immuneACCESS table as TCRdb keeps it, with only in-frame sequences that have V and J called. A part of the clones is gone; compared with another copy, unresolved V genes explain less than half, and the rest is unexplained. The V and J calls and clone size were taken over from that table, and D and trimming were inferred from the DNA. The sample table lists about 180,000 clones, approximately 91% of them with a count of one. The ten largest clones represent approximately 1.9% of the sample.

The time point label, read with the paper, signifies: about 28 days (+/-7) after the second vaccine dose. AZD1222 recipients with second doses at about 4 weeks or about 12 weeks were pooled, because spike-specific TCR depth and breadth did not differ between schedules. Vaccinee samples came from UK trials COV001 and COV002, including a single-blind randomized controlled phase 2/3 trial of AZD1222 (ChAdOx1 nCoV-19) in healthy adults. Trial participant PBMC samples were collected at day 0 and day 28 after the second dose for TCRbeta chain sequencing. The sequence derives from an adult who received the AZD1222 COVID-19 vaccine. The rearranged chain carries TRBV7-6 and TRBJ2-7; 8 junctional bases match TRBD1. The sequences come from peripheral blood, collected 28 days after the second AZD1222 dose. This receptor has the CDR3 CASSYGTGSSHEQYF. The DNA is TGTGCCAGCAGTTACGGGACAGGATCCAGCCACGAGCAGTACTTC.